Listed below are T cell receptor beta chains from one sample, sequenced in a study of blood T cell repertoires in COVID-19. Here immunoSEQ multiplex PCR was the method, and the copy in TCRdb shows in-frame clones only, minus some. The sample shows fewer than 30,000 clones, over 70% of them seen only once. Sequenced: peripheral blood. The receptors stem from a woman in her fifties or sixties with acute or convalescent COVID-19. Each CDR3 is given with its conserved first and last residue. Fields, in order: D gene, clone size, CDR3 length, J gene, V gene, CDR3 DNA, CDR3 protein. The D gene is left open where the match is weak. Clone size is given for some rows only: seen once, a few or many times, or a class if the clone is expanded.

D: TRBD1
size: .
length: 13
J: TRBJ1-5
V: TRBV10-2
DNA: TGCGCCACCGGACAGGGTAGCAATCAGCCCCAGCATTTT
CDR3: CATGQGSNQPQHF

D: .
size: .
length: 13
J: TRBJ2-3
V: TRBV18
DNA: TGTGCCAGCTCAAGCCGGGACACAGATACGCAGTATTTT
CDR3: CASSSRDTDTQYF

D: TRBD2
size: .
length: 17
J: TRBJ2-3
V: TRBV19
DNA: TGTGCCAGTAGCTACTTAGTAGCGGGGGGCGGCACAGATACGCAGTATTTT
CDR3: CASSYLVAGGGTDTQYF

D: TRBD1
size: .
length: 15
J: TRBJ2-2
V: TRBV5-4
DNA: TGTGCCAGCAGCCCCGACAGGGGTCCCACCGGGGAGCTGTTTTTT
CDR3: CASSPDRGPTGELFF

D: TRBD1
size: .
length: 14
J: TRBJ2-2
V: TRBV24-1
DNA: TGTGCCACCAGTCCCGGGACAGTCAAGCAGGAGCTGTTTTTT
CDR3: CATSPGTVKQELFF

D: TRBD2
size: .
length: 17
J: TRBJ2-1
V: TRBV9
DNA: TGTGCCAGCAGCGTGAGGACCACGGGGGGGGCCTACAATGAGCAGTTCTTC
CDR3: CASSVRTTGGAYNEQFF

D: TRBD1
size: .
length: 16
J: TRBJ2-7
V: TRBV19
DNA: TGTGCCAGTAGTTCCCTTGGGACAGGCTCTGGCTACGAGCAGTACTTC
CDR3: CASSSLGTGSGYEQYF

D: .
size: once
length: 14
J: TRBJ2-5
V: TRBV6-6
DNA: TGTGCCAGCAGTTACGGCGGGCGCGGAGAGACCCAGTACTTC
CDR3: CASSYGGRGETQYF

D: .
size: .
length: 13
J: TRBJ1-1
V: TRBV12-3/TRBV12-4
DNA: TGTGCCAGCAGTTTGGACAGTAACACTGAAGCTTTCTTT
CDR3: CASSLDSNTEAFF

D: .
size: .
length: 17
J: TRBJ2-7
V: TRBV2
DNA: TGTGCCAGCGGGCGGGGATTCCGGGGCAAACGACAGGGCGAGCAGTACTTC
CDR3: CASGRGFRGKRQGEQYF

D: .
size: .
length: 16
J: TRBJ2-7
V: TRBV5-4
DNA: TGTGCCAGCAGCTTGGGGGCAGGGATCACGACCTACGAGCAGTACTTC
CDR3: CASSLGAGITTYEQYF

D: .
size: .
length: 14
J: TRBJ2-2
V: TRBV9
DNA: TGTGCCAGCAGCGTAGGGCCCCTCACCGGGGAGCTGTTTTTT
CDR3: CASSVGPLTGELFF

D: .
size: .
length: 13
J: TRBJ1-2
V: TRBV14
DNA: TGTGCCAGCAGCCAGGGACTACGCTATGGCTACACCTTC
CDR3: CASSQGLRYGYTF

D: .
size: .
length: 14
J: TRBJ1-2
V: TRBV19
DNA: TGTGCCAGTATAGTAGCAGGGTCCGACTATGGCTACACCTTC
CDR3: CASIVAGSDYGYTF

D: .
size: .
length: 15
J: TRBJ1-3
V: TRBV28
DNA: TGTGCCAGCAGTGGCCTAGGAGGGGCTGGAAACACCATATATTTT
CDR3: CASSGLGGAGNTIYF

D: .
size: .
length: 14
J: TRBJ2-7
V: TRBV19
DNA: TGTGCCAGTAGTATATCAGGGGCCTCGGGGGAGCAGTACTTC
CDR3: CASSISGASGEQYF

D: .
size: .
length: 13
J: TRBJ2-5
V: TRBV7-2
DNA: TGTGCCAGCAGCTTCGGGTTATCGGAGACCCAGTACTTC
CDR3: CASSFGLSETQYF

D: .
size: .
length: 13
J: TRBJ1-6
V: TRBV28
DNA: TGTGCCAGCAGTTTTTGGGAGAATTCACCCCTCCACTTT
CDR3: CASSFWENSPLHF

D: .
size: few
length: 12
J: TRBJ2-1
V: TRBV7-3
DNA: TGTGCCAGCAGCTTAACCTCCAATGAGCAGTTCTTC
CDR3: CASSLTSNEQFF

D: TRBD2
size: once
length: 16
J: TRBJ2-5
V: TRBV7-8
DNA: TGTGCCAGCAGCTTAAAGCGGGGGTTATCGGGAGAGACCCAGTACTTC
CDR3: CASSLKRGLSGETQYF

D: TRBD1
size: few
length: 14
J: TRBJ1-4
V: TRBV19
DNA: TGTGCCAGTAGCGGGACAGGGCAAGTTGAAAAACTGTTTTTT
CDR3: CASSGTGQVEKLFF

D: TRBD1
size: few
length: 15
J: TRBJ1-3
V: TRBV3-1/TRBV3-2
DNA: TGTGCCAGCGGACCAGGGGGAACTGCCGGAAACACCATATATTTT
CDR3: CASGPGGTAGNTIYF

D: .
size: .
length: 15
J: TRBJ1-1
V: TRBV3-1/TRBV3-2
DNA: TGTGCCAGCAGCCAAGGGTTGCCAGGGCTAACTGAAGCTTTCTTT
CDR3: CASSQGLPGLTEAFF

D: .
size: once
length: 14
J: TRBJ1-1
V: TRBV5-1
DNA: TGCGCCAGCAGCTTGGAGACAGCGAACACTGAAGCTTTCTTT
CDR3: CASSLETANTEAFF